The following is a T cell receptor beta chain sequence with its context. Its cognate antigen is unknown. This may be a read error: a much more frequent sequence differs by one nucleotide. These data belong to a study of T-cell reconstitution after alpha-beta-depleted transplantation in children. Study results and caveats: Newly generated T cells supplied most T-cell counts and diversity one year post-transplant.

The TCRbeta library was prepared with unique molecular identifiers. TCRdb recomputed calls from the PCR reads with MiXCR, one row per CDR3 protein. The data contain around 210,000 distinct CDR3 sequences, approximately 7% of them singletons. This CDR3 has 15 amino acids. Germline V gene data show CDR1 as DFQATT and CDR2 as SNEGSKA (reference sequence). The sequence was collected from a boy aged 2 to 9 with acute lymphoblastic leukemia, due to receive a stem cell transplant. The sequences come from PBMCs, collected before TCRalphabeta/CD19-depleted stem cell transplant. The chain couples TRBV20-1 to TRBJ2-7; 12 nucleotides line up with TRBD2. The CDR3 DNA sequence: TGCTGTGCTAGAGATCGGACTAGCGGGATCTACGAGCAGTACTTC. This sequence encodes CCARDRTSGIYEQYF.